The 14 T cell receptor beta chains listed next were all sequenced from one sample in a study of cytotoxic CD8 clonotypes in ibrutinib-treated CLL. This table comes from immunoSEQ multiplex PCR, and its TCRdb copy is limited to in-frame clones, with some not included. This sample has roughly 220,000 clones, with 70% found just once. This specimen consisted of PBMCs, obtained after 12 months of ibrutinib treatment. The receptors were sampled from a human donor with chronic lymphocytic leukemia.

V and J are TRBV2 and TRBJ2-1, with 9 bases that match TRBD1. The CDR3 consists of 17 residues. V gave up 7 bases and J gave up 7 bases; unmatched junction bases: 17. Germline V lookup: CDR1 SNHLY, CDR2 FYNNEI. For the CDR3, the DNA is TGTGCCAGCACCCCGCGAGGCGGGACAGGGAGAGCAAATGAGCAGTTCTTC. This codes for CASTPRGGTGRANEQFF.

The rearrangement links TRBV5-1 to TRBJ1-1, with no clear D. V was shortened by 0 bases and J by 0 bases, with 6 bases between the two germline ends. Germline V gene data show CDR1 as SGHRS and CDR2 as YFSETQ. This CDR3 region has 14 residues. CDR3 in amino acids: CASSLGHMNTEAFF. The CDR3 coding sequence is TGCGCCAGCAGCTTGGGACACATGAACACTGAAGCTTTCTTT.

A few counts support this clone. Other DNA sequences in the sample encode the same CDR3. The chain links TRBV5-1 to TRBJ2-5; the D is unclear. CDR3 length: 14 residues. Germline CDR1 is SGHRS and CDR2 is YFSETQ. V shed 0 bases and J shed 1 base, with 7 bases lying between them. DNA for the CDR3: TGCGCCAGCAGCTTGGAGGCAGGCCAAGAGACCCAGTACTTC. This gives the protein CASSLEAGQETQYF. The full variable domain, its missing parts supplied by reference TRBV5-1 and TRBJ2-5, is KAGVTQTPRYLIKTRGQQVTLSCSPISGHRSVSWYQQTPGQGLQFLFEYFSETQRNKGNFPGRFSGRQFSNSRSEMNVSTLELGDSALYLCASSLEAGQETQYFGPGTRLLVL.

The chain links TRBV7-2 to TRBJ2-2, with D uncertain. The CDR3 has 14 amino acids. From germline, CDR1 is SGHTA and CDR2 FQGNSA. V gave up 0 bases and J gave up 3 bases, with 5 bases separating them. This CDR3 reads CASSLARYTGELFF. CDR3 coding DNA: TGTGCCAGCAGCTTAGCTCGGTACACCGGGGAGCTGTTTTTT.

This chain connects TRBV7-8 to TRBJ1-2; D is uncertain. The V gene lost 3 bases and the J gene lost 8 bases, with 13 bases spanning the gap. Germline lookup yields CDR1 SGHVS and CDR2 FQNEAQ. The CDR3 runs to 13 residues. The CDR3 region has the DNA TGTGCCAGCAGCTTTAACGTTGTCGGGGGCTACACCTTC. This sequence encodes CASSFNVVGGYTF.

This rearrangement joins TRBV7-8 to TRBJ2-1, with D possibly TRBD1 on 5 matching bases. Trimming took off 3 bases at V and 5 bases at J, with 8 bases between the two ends. Germline V gene data show CDR1 as SGHVS and CDR2 as FQNEAQ. The CDR3 is 13 residues long. Here the CDR3 reads CASSFTGHNEQFF. CDR3 in DNA: TGTGCCAGCAGCTTTACAGGACACAATGAGCAGTTCTTC.

This CDR3 reads CASSLAQGESGYTF. The CDR3 nucleotides read TGCGCCAGCAGCTTGGCTCAGGGCGAGAGTGGCTACACCTTC. V gene TRBV5-1 combines with J gene TRBJ1-2; D perhaps matches TRBD1 (5 bases). In germline, CDR1 is SGHRS, CDR2 YFSETQ. This CDR3 comprises 14 residues. V was pared by 0 bases and J by 7 bases, with 13 bases between. Drawing the rest from reference TRBV5-1 and TRBJ1-2, the complete variable domain is KAGVTQTPRYLIKTRGQQVTLSCSPISGHRSVSWYQQTPGQGLQFLFEYFSETQRNKGNFPGRFSGRQFSNSRSEMNVSTLELGDSALYLCASSLAQGESGYTFGSGTRLTVV.

The J gene is TRBJ1-4, the V gene TRBV4-2; the match to TRBD1 covers 11 bases. V was pared by 3 bases and J by 4 bases, with 7 bases of the junction left unmatched. The CDR3 length is 17 residues. Germline V gene sequence: CDR1 LGHNA, CDR2 YNFKEQ. Written as DNA, the CDR3 is TGTGCCAGCAGCCATTCCGGGACAGGGGGTTATAATGAAAAACTGTTTTTT. This encodes CASSHSGTGGYNEKLFF.

The rearrangement uses TRBV11-2 and TRBJ2-1, with 7 bases that match TRBD2. V shed 5 bases and J 1 base; nucleotides not matched to a gene: 5. The germline V gene has CDR1 SGHAT and CDR2 FQNNGV. The CDR3 length is 15 residues. This CDR3 is CASSPASGSYNEQFF. The CDR3 nucleotides are TGTGCCAGCAGCCCAGCTAGCGGATCCTACAATGAGCAGTTCTTC.

J is TRBJ2-3 and V is TRBV9, with a tentative D call TRBD1 (6 bases). The CDR3 spans 15 residues. V lost 2 bases to trimming and J lost 0 bases, with 10 bases between them. Per the germline V gene, CDR1 is SGDLS and CDR2 is YYNGEE. The CDR3: CASSVGDKSTDTQYF. For the CDR3, the DNA is TGTGCCAGCAGCGTTGGGGACAAGAGCACAGATACGCAGTATTTT.

This clone was counted between two and nine times. This chain connects TRBV2 to TRBJ2-7; 10 positions agree with TRBD1. This CDR3 comprises 15 residues. With 6 bases clipped from V and 2 bases from J, the junction kept 7 bases outside the gene matches. CDR1 is SNHLY and CDR2 is FYNNEI in the germline V gene. CDR3 region: CASRAGQGGTYEQYF. CDR3 DNA sequence: TGTGCCAGCAGGGCCGGACAGGGGGGTACCTACGAGCAGTACTTC.

This chain connects TRBV5-1 to TRBJ2-3; possibly TRBD2 for D (5 bases). The V end was cut by 0 bases, the J end by 3 bases, with 8 bases between. CDR1 is SGHRS and CDR2 is YFSETQ in the germline V gene. CDR3 length equals 14 residues. The CDR3 bases are TGCGCCAGCAGCTTGGTCGCGGGTACAGATACGCAGTATTTT. Translation: CASSLVAGTDTQYF.

The chain employs TRBV7-2 and TRBJ1-2; the D is unclear. V was trimmed by 5 bases and J by 0 bases, leaving 13 bases between them. The CDR3 has 15 residues. Looked up from germline, CDR1 is SGHTA and CDR2 is FQGNSA. DNA of the CDR3: TGTGCCAGCAGCGGCCGACTTATAGCTAACTATGGCTACACCTTC. This encodes CASSGRLIANYGYTF.

CDR3 bases: TGTGCCAGCGGACGGGAGTACCAAGAGACCCAGTACTTC. Protein sequence: CASGREYQETQYF. V and J are TRBV5-4 and TRBJ2-5; a weak D match, TRBD2 (6 bases). The length of the CDR3 is 13 residues. Deletions cut 7 bases from V and 0 bases from J, with 10 bases between. Per germline, CDR1 SGHNT and CDR2 YYREEE (reference sequence). The variable domain in full, with the rest retrieved from reference TRBV5-4 and TRBJ2-5, is ETGVTQSPTHLIKTRGQQVTLRCSSQSGHNTVSWYQQALGQGPQFIFQYYREEENGRGNFPPRFSGLQFPNYSSELNVNALELDDSALYLCASGREYQETQYFGPGTRLLVL.